The next 14 T cell receptor beta chains were all read from a single sample in a study of T cell responses to AZD1222 COVID-19 vaccine. TCRdb's copy holds only in-frame clones and misses some; the assay was immunoSEQ multiplex PCR. The sample contains 150,000 or so clones, around 89% of which appear only once. Specimen: peripheral blood, collected on day 0 of AZD1222 vaccination. Receptor source: an adult in good health.

For the CDR3, the DNA is TGTGCCACCAGCAGAGACCCAAAGGGGAACACTGAAGCTTTCTTT. The encoded protein is CATSRDPKGNTEAFF. The chain is built from TRBV15 and TRBJ1-1; D ambiguous. This CDR3 contains 15 residues. Trimming cost V 0 bases and J 1 base, with 9 bases left between them. The germline V gene encodes CDR1 LNHNV and CDR2 YYDKDF (reference sequence).

This chain uses TRBV6-1 with TRBJ1-5, with TRBD1 matching 9 bases. Trimming cost V 3 bases and J 7 bases; bases outside gene matches: 4. CDR3 length equals 14 residues. Germline V gives CDR1 MNHNS, CDR2 SASEGT. The CDR3 DNA is TGTGCCAGCAGTGAGGGACAGGGCGGACAGCCCCAGCATTTT. Translated: CASSEGQGGQPQHF.

The chain uses TRBV18 and TRBJ1-1, with D possibly being TRBD1 (6 bases). This CDR3 spans 15 amino acids. V dropped 4 bases and J dropped 0 bases, with 12 bases sitting between them. Germline V gene sequence: CDR1 KGHSH, CDR2 LQKENI. CDR3 region: CASSLSGQLNTEAFF. The CDR3 bases are TGTGCCAGCTCACTATCCGGACAGCTGAACACTGAAGCTTTCTTT.

The genes are TRBV10-2 and TRBJ2-3; 8 bases line up with TRBD2. Germline values: CDR1 WSHSY, CDR2 SAAADI. This CDR3 has 15 amino acids. Losses at the gene ends were 5 bases for V and 4 bases for J; bases not matched to a gene: 8. The chain's CDR3 is CASSSTGGAADTQYF. The CDR3 nucleotides are TGCGCCAGCAGTAGCACCGGGGGGGCGGCAGATACGCAGTATTTT.

The rearrangement uses TRBV2 and TRBJ2-7; TRBD1 matches 7 bases. V was pared by 6 bases and J by 6 bases, with 5 bases of the junction left unmatched. Germline V CDR1 and CDR2: SNHLY, FYNNEI. The length of the CDR3 is 12 residues. The CDR3 region has the DNA TGTGCCAGCAGCGGGCCAGGGGGCGAGCAGTACTTC. Encoded protein: CASSGPGGEQYF.

CDR3 sequence reads: CASSFVSNQPQHF. In DNA, the CDR3 is TGTGCCAGCAGTTTTGTGAGCAATCAGCCCCAGCATTTT. V gene TRBV6-2 or TRBV6-3 combines with J gene TRBJ1-5; D remains ambiguous. Trimming took off 4 bases at V and 1 base at J, with 5 bases between the two ends. The CDR3 spans 13 residues. The germline CDR1 and CDR2 sequences are MNHEY and SVGEGT.

V and J are TRBV6-1 and TRBJ2-5, with 8 bases lining up with TRBD2. The germline V gene encodes CDR1 MNHNS and CDR2 SASEGT. Trimming removed 1 base from V and 4 bases from J; junction bases left unmatched: 8. The CDR3 runs 16 residues. CDR3 sequence reads: CASSEGDLAGGETQYF. CDR3 nucleotides: TGTGCCAGCAGTGAAGGGGACTTGGCGGGGGGAGAGACCCAGTACTTC.

V usage is TRBV29-1 and J usage is TRBJ1-5, with 10 bases lining up with TRBD1. CDR3 size: 13 residues. Germline CDR1 reads SQVTM; CDR2 reads ANQGSEA. With V trimmed by 6 bases and J by 5 bases, 4 bases remained unmatched. DNA for the CDR3: TGCAGCGTGTCCGGGACAGGGGATCAGCCCCAGCATTTT. It translates to CSVSGTGDQPQHF.

This clone was detected ten times or more. The V and J genes are TRBV19 and TRBJ2-1, with 8 bases matching TRBD1. Germline loops: CDR1 LNHDA, CDR2 SQIVND (reference sequence). V shed 6 bases, J shed 6 bases, and the junction held 7 bases outside the gene matches. The CDR3 runs 14 residues. As DNA, the CDR3 is TGTGCCAGTAGGGACTGGACAGGGAGCAATGAGCAGTTCTTC. This gives the protein CASRDWTGSNEQFF.

The V call is TRBV4-3, the J call TRBJ2-3; D possibly corresponds to TRBD2 (7 bases). The germline CDR1 and CDR2 sequences are LGHNA and YSLEER. The V end lost 1 base, the J end lost 2 bases, and 13 bases lay between the germline ends. This CDR3 is built from 16 residues. The CDR3 region has the DNA TGCGCCAGCAGCCAAGGTACGGGGGGCTTCACAGATACGCAGTATTTT. It yields the protein CASSQGTGGFTDTQYF.

The CDR3 spells CASSQDFRGGEQYF. CDR3 coding DNA: TGTGCCAGCAGCCAAGATTTTAGAGGTGGCGAGCAGTACTTC. This chain connects TRBV3-1 (or the pseudogene TRBV3-2) to TRBJ2-7; D not certain. The germline CDR1 and CDR2 sequences are LGHDT and YNNKEL (reference sequence). The CDR3 sequence is 14 residues long. Trimming removed 0 bases at V and 6 bases at J, with 12 bases between.

CDR3 residues: CASSVAYTGELFF. The CDR3 region has the DNA TGTGCCAGCAGCGTAGCCTACACCGGGGAGCTGTTTTTT. The chain recombines TRBV9 with TRBJ2-2; D is unresolved. V was trimmed by 0 bases and J by 3 bases, leaving 3 bases between them. This CDR3 is built from 13 residues. CDR1 SGDLS and CDR2 YYNGEE come from the germline V gene.

The CDR3 spells CASSPGGAGGGYGYTF. CDR3 DNA sequence: TGTGCCAGCAGCCCGGGGGGGGCAGGGGGCGGCTATGGCTACACCTTC. This chain uses TRBV7-2 with TRBJ1-2, with 8 bases fitting TRBD1. J was trimmed by 4 bases and V by 5 bases; bases with no gene match: 12. The germline CDR1 and CDR2 sequences are SGHTA and FQGNSA. This CDR3 has 16 amino acids.

The chain has TRBV5-5 and TRBJ1-2, with 8 nucleotides matching TRBD1. The V gene's germline CDR1 is SGHKS and CDR2 YYEKEE (reference sequence). J was trimmed by 4 bases and V by 2 bases; bases with no gene match: 4. This CDR3 comprises 14 residues. The CDR3 here is CASSFSGGGYGYTF. As DNA, the CDR3 is TGTGCCAGCAGCTTTTCAGGGGGCGGCTATGGCTACACCTTC.